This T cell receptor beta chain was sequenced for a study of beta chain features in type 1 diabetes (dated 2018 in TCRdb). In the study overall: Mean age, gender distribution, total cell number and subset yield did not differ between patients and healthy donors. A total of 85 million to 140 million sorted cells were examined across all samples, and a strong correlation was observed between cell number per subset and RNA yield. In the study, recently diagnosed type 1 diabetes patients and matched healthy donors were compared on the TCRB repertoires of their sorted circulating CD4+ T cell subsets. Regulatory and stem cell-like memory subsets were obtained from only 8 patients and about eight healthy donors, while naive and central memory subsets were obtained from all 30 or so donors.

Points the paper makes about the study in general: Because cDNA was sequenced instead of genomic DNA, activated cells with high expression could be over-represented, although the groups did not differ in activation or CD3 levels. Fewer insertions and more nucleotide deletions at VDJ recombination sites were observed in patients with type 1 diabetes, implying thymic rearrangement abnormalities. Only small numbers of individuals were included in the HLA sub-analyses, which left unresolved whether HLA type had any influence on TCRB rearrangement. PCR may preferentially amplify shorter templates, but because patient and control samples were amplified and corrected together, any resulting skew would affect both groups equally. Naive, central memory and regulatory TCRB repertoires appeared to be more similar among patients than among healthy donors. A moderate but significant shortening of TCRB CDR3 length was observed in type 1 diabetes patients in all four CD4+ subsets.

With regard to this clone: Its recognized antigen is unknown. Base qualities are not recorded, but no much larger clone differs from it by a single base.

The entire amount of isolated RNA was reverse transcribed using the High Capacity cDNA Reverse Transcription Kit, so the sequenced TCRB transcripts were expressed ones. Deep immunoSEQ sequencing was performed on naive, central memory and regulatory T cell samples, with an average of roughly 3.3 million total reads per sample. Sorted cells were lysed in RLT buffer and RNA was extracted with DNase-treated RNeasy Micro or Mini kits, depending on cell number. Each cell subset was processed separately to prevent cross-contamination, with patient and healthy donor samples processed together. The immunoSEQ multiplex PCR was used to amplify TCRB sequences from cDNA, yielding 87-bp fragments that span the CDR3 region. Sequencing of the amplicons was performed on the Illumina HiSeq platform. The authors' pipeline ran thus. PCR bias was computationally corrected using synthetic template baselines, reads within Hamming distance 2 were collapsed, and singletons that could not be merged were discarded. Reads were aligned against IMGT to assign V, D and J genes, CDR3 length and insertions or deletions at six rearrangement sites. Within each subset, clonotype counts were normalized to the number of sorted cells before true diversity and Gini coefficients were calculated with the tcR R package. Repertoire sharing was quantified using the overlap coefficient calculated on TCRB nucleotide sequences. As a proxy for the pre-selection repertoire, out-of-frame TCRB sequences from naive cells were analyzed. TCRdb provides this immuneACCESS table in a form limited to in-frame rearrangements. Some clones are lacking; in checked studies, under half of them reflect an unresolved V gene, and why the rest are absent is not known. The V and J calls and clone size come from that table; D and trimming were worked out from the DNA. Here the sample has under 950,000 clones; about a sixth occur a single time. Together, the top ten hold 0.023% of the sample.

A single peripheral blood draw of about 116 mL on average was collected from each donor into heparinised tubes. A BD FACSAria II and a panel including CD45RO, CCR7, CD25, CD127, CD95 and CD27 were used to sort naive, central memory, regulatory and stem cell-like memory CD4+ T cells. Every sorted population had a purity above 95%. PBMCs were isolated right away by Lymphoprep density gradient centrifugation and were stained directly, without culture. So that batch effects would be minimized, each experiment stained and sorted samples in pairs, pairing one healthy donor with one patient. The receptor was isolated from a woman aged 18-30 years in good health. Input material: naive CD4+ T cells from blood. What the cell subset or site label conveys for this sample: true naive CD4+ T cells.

The nucleotides read TGTGCCAGCAGTCTAGAGGCAGCCTCTAACTATGGCTACACCTTC. It encodes CASSLEAASNYGYTF. The chain uses TRBV7-2 and TRBJ1-2, with the D gene too uncertain to name. The germline V gene supplies CDR1 SGHTA and CDR2 FQGNSA. Trimming costs V 6 bases and J 0 bases, and their ends lie 14 bases apart. Counted from cysteine to phenylalanine, this CDR3 has 15 amino acids. The kept DNA is CDR3 alone, 45 bases in frame from the first base.